This T cell receptor (beta chain) was recovered during a study of neurological immune-mediated disorders. Study at large: The multiple sclerosis group of 34 included some 30 relapsing-remitting and 3 secondary progressive patients.

TCRdb processed the 5' RACE reads anew with MiXCR; each CDR3 protein has one entry. The data hold approximately 60,000 distinct CDR3 sequences, with 4.2% observed a single time. Study-level findings and limits: The authors found no clinical or MRI feature associated with the multiple sclerosis repertoire cluster.

Unsorted libraries came from 2 million PBMCs stored at -80 °C. Ten or more counts support this clonotype. Its antigen is unknown. The CDR3 consists of 13 residues. Sequencing used PBMCs. This sequence originates from a man aged 50-60 years with multiple sclerosis. J is TRBJ2-2 and V is TRBV21-1; TRBD1 reflects the table's D call only, with no check against the DNA. TRBV21-1 corresponds to a pseudogene. This CDR3 is CAKTGGNTGELFF. The DNA for the CDR3 is TGTGCCAAAACAGGGGGGAACACCGGGGAGCTGTTTTTT.